The 30 T cell receptor beta chains below all came from one sample that was sequenced in a study of OX40 agonist ivuxolimab in advanced cancers. Repertoires were generated with immunoSEQ multiplex PCR, while TCRdb's copy carries only in-frame clones and drops some. The repertoire includes about 72,000 clones, approximately 84% of them detected once, and approximately 5% sits in the top ten. The specimen was CD4+ or CD8+ T cells sorted from blood, collected in a trial of the OX40 agonist ivuxolimab. The receptor set was obtained from an adult with an advanced solid tumor such as melanoma, head and neck, liver or kidney cancer.

This clone was seen more than once but under ten times. The chain employs TRBV4-1 and TRBJ1-3; D is perhaps TRBD1 (5 bases). In germline, CDR1 is MGHRA, CDR2 YSYEKL. V lost 1 base to trimming and J lost 4 bases, with 20 bases between them. This CDR3 spans 18 amino acids. Written as DNA, the CDR3 is TGCGCCAGCAGCCAAGCGCTGATGGTGGGGGGTTCAGGAAACACCATATATTTT. Translating gives CASSQALMVGGSGNTIYF.

This clone was observed once. This chain links TRBV10-1 with TRBJ2-3; a weak D match, TRBD2 (5 bases). The germline V gene has CDR1 WNHNN and CDR2 SYGVQD (reference sequence). The CDR3 sequence is 14 residues long. V dropped 0 bases and J dropped 4 bases, with 8 bases sitting between them. The CDR3 loop is CASSESSGSDTQYF. The CDR3 bases are TGCGCCAGCAGTGAGTCGTCGGGGTCAGATACGCAGTATTTT.

This chain links TRBV2 with TRBJ1-4; possible D gene TRBD1, 5 bases. The CDR3 sequence is 16 residues long. Trimming left V 6 bases short and J 4 bases short, with 18 bases between. Germline V gene sequence: CDR1 SNHLY, CDR2 FYNNEI. CDR3 residues: CASSGGQSGGNEKLFF. Here the CDR3 DNA reads TGTGCCAGCAGCGGAGGACAATCCGGGGGTAATGAAAAACTGTTTTTT.

A single count supports this clone. The chain recombines TRBV25-1 with TRBJ1-6, with D tentatively TRBD1 (5 bases). CDR1 is MGHDK, CDR2 SYGVNS, per germline. This CDR3 region has 15 residues. Trimming took 8 bases from V and 7 from J, leaving 18 bases between them. The CDR3 nucleotides read TGTGCCAGCCGCGGGACCCTCCCCACGAATTCACCCCTCCACTTT. This encodes CASRGTLPTNSPLHF.

The chain has TRBV6-1 and TRBJ1-1; weak D call: TRBD1 (5 bases). CDR1 MNHNS and CDR2 SASEGT come from the germline V gene. V shed 4 bases and J shed 1 base, with 10 bases lying between them. This CDR3 comprises 14 residues. The CDR3 reads CASSVTTGNTEAFF. CDR3 nucleotide sequence: TGTGCCAGCAGTGTTACAACAGGGAACACTGAAGCTTTCTTT.

This clone showed up just once. The V gene is TRBV30, the J gene TRBJ2-3, with TRBD2 as a possible D gene (6 bases). Trimming shortened V by 1 base and J by 6 bases, and 8 bases separated the two germline ends. This CDR3 region has 12 residues. Germline CDR1 GTSNPN, CDR2 SVGIG (reference sequence). CDR3 nucleotides: TGTGCCTGGAGTGCGGCGGGGGATACGCAGTATTTT. Translation gives CAWSAAGDTQYF.

This chain joins TRBV13 and TRBJ2-5; D call uncertain. The CDR3 loop spans 11 amino acids. Between the trimmed V and J ends, which lost 6 bases and 5 bases, there was a span of 7 bases. From germline, CDR1 is PRHDT and CDR2 FYEKMQ (reference sequence). This CDR3 reads CASSGWETQYF. The CDR3, as DNA: TGTGCCAGCAGTGGGTGGGAGACCCAGTACTTC.

The V call is TRBV27, the J call TRBJ2-3; D may correspond to TRBD1 or TRBD2 (5 bases each). Germline V lookup: CDR1 MNHEY, CDR2 SMNVEV (reference sequence). The CDR3 runs 16 residues. The V gene lost 5 bases and the J gene lost 0 bases, with 15 bases spanning the gap. The CDR3 sequence: CASSPTPRGSTDTQYF. In nucleotides, the CDR3 is TGTGCCAGCAGTCCAACCCCGAGGGGCAGCACAGATACGCAGTATTTT.

Written as DNA, the CDR3 is TGTGCCAGCAGCTTCGGGCTAGCGGGACCCGCGAATACGCAGTATTTT. As protein: CASSFGLAGPANTQYF. The chain recombines TRBV5-4 with TRBJ2-3; TRBD2 matches 9 bases. With V trimmed by 2 bases and J by 7 bases, 11 bases remained unmatched. CDR1 and CDR2 (germline): SGHNT, YYREEE (reference sequence). This CDR3 comprises 16 residues.

The chain carries TRBV7-8 and TRBJ2-5; 9 bases map to TRBD1. The CDR3 runs 15 residues. Trimming cost V 1 base and J 5 bases; bases outside gene matches: 5. Germline V gene sequence: CDR1 SGHVS, CDR2 FQNEAQ. This CDR3 is CASSLGTGERETQYF. The CDR3 bases are TGTGCCAGCAGCTTAGGGACAGGGGAGAGGGAGACCCAGTACTTC. Full variable domain (outside the CDR3, taken from reference TRBV7-8 and TRBJ2-5): GAGVSQSPRYKVAKRGQDVALRCDPISGHVSLFWYQQALGQGPEFLTYFQNEAQLDKSGLPSDRFFAERPEGSVSTLKIQRTQQEDSAVYLCASSLGTGERETQYFGPGTRLLVL.

This chain uses TRBV4-1 with TRBJ1-1; D remains unclear. The CDR3 is 17 amino acids. The germline gives CDR1 MGHRA, CDR2 YSYEKL. Trimming cost V 1 base and J 5 bases, with 20 bases left between them. DNA for the CDR3: TGCGCCAGCAGCCAAGCGTCCGGGTACGGTAGGATAACTGAAGCTTTCTTT. Translated, it gives CASSQASGYGRITEAFF.

The chain joins TRBV7-3 to TRBJ2-5; 10 nucleotides line up with TRBD2. The J call is in doubt because the DNA end fits TRBJ2-7 better. Germline-derived CDR1 and CDR2 are SGHTA and FQGTGA. The CDR3 length is 15 residues. CDR3 loop: CASRRYPSGSDEQYF. DNA for the CDR3: TGTGCCAGCAGACGATACCCTAGCGGGAGTGACGAGCAGTACTTC.

V is TRBV4-1 and J is TRBJ2-5, with 10 bases that match TRBD1. Germline V lookup: CDR1 MGHRA, CDR2 YSYEKL. Losses at the gene ends were 0 bases for V and 5 bases for J; bases not matched to a gene: 9. The CDR3 has 17 residues. In DNA form, the CDR3 reads TGCGCCAGCAGCCAAGAACCCGGGACAGGGGTTTCGGAGACCCAGTACTTC. This translates into CASSQEPGTGVSETQYF.

The chain couples TRBV5-1 to TRBJ2-1; D not certain. Germline V gene data show CDR1 as SGHRS and CDR2 as YFSETQ. Trimming shortened V by 3 bases and J by 2 bases, and 15 bases separated the two germline ends. CDR3 length: 16 residues. The CDR3, as DNA: TGCGCCAGCAGCTCCACGACCCTAACCGCCTACAATGAGCAGTTCTTC. Amino acid sequence: CASSSTTLTAYNEQFF.

The J gene is TRBJ2-3, the V gene TRBV5-1; 14 positions agree with TRBD2. CDR3 size: 16 residues. The J segment lost 2 bases and the V segment lost 4 bases, leaving 3 bases of the junction unmatched. The germline gives CDR1 SGHRS, CDR2 YFSETQ. The CDR3 spells CASSGTSGGYTDTQYF. The CDR3, as DNA: TGCGCCAGCAGCGGGACTAGCGGGGGTTACACAGATACGCAGTATTTT.

This chain connects TRBV18 to TRBJ1-3; no definite D call. Trimming removed 0 bases from V and 4 bases from J, with 13 bases in between. The CDR3 loop spans 16 amino acids. The germline V gene encodes CDR1 KGHSH and CDR2 LQKENI. CDR3 sequence reads: CASSPPGGVQGNTIYF. As DNA, the CDR3 is TGTGCCAGCTCACCACCGGGCGGGGTTCAAGGAAACACCATATATTTT.

This clone is termed medium-sized. The gene calls are TRBV27 and TRBJ1-6; D gene ambiguous. The germline gives CDR1 MNHEY, CDR2 SMNVEV (reference sequence). This CDR3 is 18 amino acids long. V was pared by 2 bases and J by 0 bases, with 14 bases between. CDR3 DNA: TGTGCCAGCAGTTTAGGTCTGTCAAAGAGCTCCTATAATTCACCCCTCCACTTT. Its protein product is CASSLGLSKSSYNSPLHF.

This clone was seen a few times. The chain is built from TRBV12-5 and TRBJ1-3, with D unresolved. V was cut by 1 base and J by 2 bases, with 3 bases left in between. Germline CDR1 reads LGHNT; CDR2 reads FRNRAP. The CDR3 length is 13 residues. Written as DNA, the CDR3 is TGTGCTAGTGGTTTGGGGCCTGGAAACACCATATATTTT. Translation gives CASGLGPGNTIYF.

The rearrangement uses TRBV28 and TRBJ1-1; tentatively, D is TRBD1 (6 bases). The length of the CDR3 is 13 residues. The V end lost 11 bases, the J end lost 4 bases, and 17 bases lay between the germline ends. Germline V CDR1 and CDR2: MDHEN, SYDVKM. As DNA, the CDR3 is TGTGCCGGGGGAGGGGGTCTGAGCACTGAAGCTTTCTTT. Translated: CAGGGGLSTEAFF.

The chain carries TRBV5-6 and TRBJ2-2; D remains ambiguous. The CDR3 spans 13 residues. Trimming stripped 6 bases from V and 0 bases from J, with 6 bases between. Per the germline V gene, CDR1 is SGHDT and CDR2 is YYEEEE. This CDR3 is CASNPPNTGELFF. The CDR3 bases are TGTGCCAGCAACCCCCCGAACACCGGGGAGCTGTTTTTT.

This clone came up once. V usage is TRBV5-6 and J usage is TRBJ1-5; TRBD1 agrees at 10 bases. Trimming took 4 bases from V and 2 from J; bases not matched to a gene: 3. The CDR3 consists of 15 residues. Germline assignment: CDR1 SGHDT and CDR2 YYEEEE. The CDR3 region is CASSPGQGRNQPQHF. The CDR3 DNA is TGTGCCAGCAGCCCGGGACAGGGGCGCAATCAGCCCCAGCATTTT.

This rearrangement joins TRBV5-8 to TRBJ2-5; 7 bases line up with TRBD1. V was clipped by 4 bases and J by 5 bases; unmatched bases: 11. The CDR3 spans 15 residues. Germline values: CDR1 SGHTS, CDR2 YDEGEE. The CDR3 DNA reads as TGTGCCAGCAGCAGTCTACAGGGGTTTGGGGAGACCCAGTACTTC. Protein product: CASSSLQGFGETQYF.

This chain joins TRBV19 and TRBJ1-1; weak D call: TRBD1 (6 bases). V was cut by 10 bases and J by 6 bases, with 24 bases left in between. CDR3 size: 15 residues. Germline V gene lookup returns CDR1 LNHDA and CDR2 SQIVND (reference sequence). CDR3 sequence reads: CATAPGSSSGAEAFF. The CDR3 DNA reads TGTGCCACGGCACCGGGATCCTCATCAGGGGCTGAAGCTTTCTTT.

This chain uses TRBV19 with TRBJ1-2, with 7 bases lining up with TRBD1. V lost 5 bases, J lost 6 bases, and 9 bases stayed unmatched. The germline gives CDR1 LNHDA, CDR2 SQIVND (reference sequence). CDR3 length: 14 residues. CDR3: CASSLNGQGDGYTF. In nucleotides, the CDR3 is TGTGCCAGTAGTCTAAATGGGCAGGGGGATGGCTACACCTTC.

This rearrangement joins TRBV5-4 to TRBJ2-7, with 15 bases that match TRBD2. This CDR3 has 15 amino acids. CDR1 and CDR2 (germline): SGHNT, YYREEE (reference sequence). V lost 2 bases and J lost 6; bases outside the gene matches: 3. For the CDR3, the DNA is TGTGCCAGCAGCTTCGGGACTAGCGGGGGGAGCGAGCAGTACTTC. Amino acids: CASSFGTSGGSEQYF.

The chain uses TRBV7-3 and TRBJ1-1, with TRBD1 matching over 10 bases. Germline-derived CDR1 and CDR2 are SGHTA and FQGTGA. J was trimmed by 11 bases and V by 2 bases; bases with no gene match: 2. The CDR3 contains 12 residues. CDR3 DNA sequence: TGTGCCAGCAGCTTAGGGACAGGGGAGGCTTTCTTT. It specifies CASSLGTGEAFF. Combining the CDR3 with reference TRBV7-3 and TRBJ1-1 gives the whole variable domain GAGVSQTPSNKVTEKGKYVELRCDPISGHTALYWYRQSLGQGPEFLIYFQGTGAADDSGLPNDRFFAVRPEGSVSTLKIQRTERGDSAVYLCASSLGTGEAFFGQGTRLTVV.

The J gene is TRBJ2-7, the V gene TRBV21-1. TRBV21-1 is recorded as a pseudogene. The CDR3 sequence is 12 residues long. The CDR3 reads CASSKEPALRYF. In DNA, the CDR3 is TGTGCCAGCAGCAAAGAGCCGGCCTTAAGGTACTTC.

The J gene is TRBJ1-2, the V gene TRBV6-4, with TRBD1 identical over 8 bases. Looked up from germline, CDR1 is MRHNA and CDR2 is SNTAGT. The CDR3 consists of 15 residues. The trim removed 0 bases at V and 7 bases at J, leaving 7 bases unmatched. CDR3 sequence (DNA): TGTGCCAGCAGTGACTCGCCGACAGGGGCAGGTGGCTACACCTTC. Translation: CASSDSPTGAGGYTF.

The chain uses TRBV7-3 and TRBJ2-7; 9 bases agree with TRBD2. V was pared by 2 bases and J by 4 bases, with 6 bases of the junction left unmatched. This CDR3 is 15 amino acids long. Germline V gives CDR1 SGHTA, CDR2 FQGTGA. The CDR3 loop is CASSLGSGRGYEQYF. For the CDR3, the DNA is TGTGCCAGCAGCTTAGGTAGCGGGAGAGGGTACGAGCAGTACTTC.

This clone was seen many times. The rearrangement links TRBV7-8 to TRBJ2-3; D might be TRBD2 (5 bases). In germline, CDR1 is SGHVS, CDR2 FQNEAQ. The CDR3 runs to 16 residues. Trimming took 1 base from V and 6 from J, leaving 17 bases between them. Here the CDR3 reads CASSLGDSASSDTQYF. The CDR3 DNA follows: TGTGCCAGCAGCTTAGGGGATAGCGCCTCGAGCGATACGCAGTATTTT.